These 14 T cell receptor beta chains share one sample of origin, sequenced in a study of human T cells and chemical hapten exposure. Time point here: patch test 2, 6 weeks after DPC sensitization. As for treatment: therapeutic diphenylcyclopropenone sensitization with weekly scalp DPC. TCRdb fed the RACE reads into MiXCR, producing one record per CDR3 protein. The profile covers about 84,000 distinct CDR3 sequences, with 8.5% to 12% appearing a single time and 5% taken by the ten largest. The sample here was whole blood, taken in connection with sensitization to the hapten diphenylcyclopropenone (DPC). The receptors shown here come from a woman between 45 and 65 years old with alopecia areata. Some clones in this sample may be carry-over from other donors' samples.

This clonotype showed up many times. The V gene is TRBV19, the J gene TRBJ2-7, with TRBD2 matching over 9 bases. CDR3 size: 14 residues. V lost 6 bases, J lost 2 bases, and 5 bases stayed unmatched. Germline V gives CDR1 LNHDA, CDR2 SQIVND (reference sequence). The CDR3 nucleotides are TGTGCCAGTAGCTCTAGCGGGATTCCCTACGAGCAGTACTTC. Protein product: CASSSSGIPYEQYF.

This clonotype has at least ten counts. The chain joins TRBV27 to TRBJ1-2; D is uncertain. There are 15 residues in the CDR3. From germline, CDR1 is MNHEY and CDR2 SMNVEV (reference sequence). V lost 5 bases to trimming and J lost 0 bases, with 13 bases between them. The CDR3 protein is CASSPVDVSNYGYTF. The CDR3 coding sequence is TGTGCCAGCAGTCCCGTGGACGTCTCTAACTATGGCTACACCTTC.

This clonotype was observed at least ten times. The chain uses TRBV7-6 and TRBJ2-5; the match to TRBD1 covers 9 bases. J gave up 5 bases and V 3 bases, and 7 bases lay outside the gene matches. CDR3 length: 15 residues. Germline values: CDR1 SGHVS, CDR2 FNYEAQ. CDR3 nucleotide sequence: TGTGCCAGCAGCTTCGCCGGGACAGGGCTCGAGACCCAGTACTTC. Protein product: CASSFAGTGLETQYF.

A few counts support this clonotype. This chain links TRBV30 with TRBJ2-1; D might be TRBD2 (5 bases). V lost 4 bases and J 0 bases, leaving 19 bases between the germline ends. Germline CDR1 reads GTSNPN; CDR2 reads SVGIG (reference sequence). This CDR3 has 17 amino acids. The CDR3 protein is CAWTRPVGRSSYNEQFF. CDR3 nucleotide sequence: TGTGCCTGGACACGCCCAGTAGGGAGAAGCTCCTACAATGAGCAGTTCTTC.

The chain employs TRBV24-1 and TRBJ2-5; 9 positions agree with TRBD1. V gave up 3 bases and J gave up 3 bases; unmatched junction bases: 4. Germline CDR1 is KGHDR and CDR2 is SFDVKD. The CDR3 contains 15 residues. This CDR3 reads CATSDTGTGKETQYF. The CDR3, as DNA: TGTGCCACCAGTGATACCGGGACAGGGAAAGAGACCCAGTACTTC.

This chain joins TRBV12-5 and TRBJ2-2; D unclear. V lost 2 bases and J 6 bases, leaving 7 bases between the germline ends. This CDR3 region has 13 residues. Germline V gene sequence: CDR1 LGHNT, CDR2 FRNRAP. The CDR3 DNA reads TGTGCTAGTGGTTTGATCCCGGCCGGGGAGCTGTTTTTT. The encoded protein is CASGLIPAGELFF.

This clonotype came up many times. The chain couples TRBV5-5 to TRBJ2-3, with D unclear. Deletions cut 2 bases from V and 2 bases from J, with 6 bases between. This CDR3 spans 13 amino acids. The germline V gene has CDR1 SGHKS and CDR2 YYEKEE (reference sequence). Here the CDR3 reads CASSFANTDTQYF. CDR3 nucleotides: TGTGCCAGCAGCTTTGCCAACACAGATACGCAGTATTTT.

This clonotype was counted ten times or more. The chain couples TRBV7-9 to TRBJ2-2; perhaps TRBD1 as D (6 bases). This CDR3 has 16 residues. Trimming took off 1 base at V and 3 bases at J, with 12 bases between the two ends. Germline V lookup: CDR1 SEHNR, CDR2 FQNEAQ (reference sequence). CDR3 bases: TGTGCCAGCAGCTTAGTCGGGACAACGTACACCGGGGAGCTGTTTTTT. It codes for CASSLVGTTYTGELFF.

This clonotype was picked up many times. V gene TRBV3-1 combines with J gene TRBJ1-2; D is uncertain. This CDR3 region has 12 residues. V dropped 5 bases and J dropped 14 bases, with 18 bases sitting between them. The germline V gene encodes CDR1 LGHDT and CDR2 YNNKEL (reference sequence). The CDR3 DNA follows: TGTGCCAGCAGCTCCCCGGACGGACTCAGGACCTTC. This gives the protein CASSSPDGLRTF.

This clonotype was detected only a few times. This chain links TRBV28 with TRBJ1-2; D is unclear. This CDR3 has 11 amino acids. Trimming shortened V by 5 bases and J by 5 bases, and 6 bases separated the two germline ends. Germline values: CDR1 MDHEN, CDR2 SYDVKM. In DNA, the CDR3 is TGTGCCAGCAGTATGGGGTATGGCTACACCTTC. It yields the protein CASSMGYGYTF.

In this sample, this clonotype turned up many times. This chain uses TRBV28 with TRBJ2-7; either TRBD1 or TRBD2 may fit D (6 bases each). This CDR3 is 15 amino acids long. V gave up 6 bases and J gave up 2 bases, with 17 bases separating them. Per the germline V gene, CDR1 is MDHEN and CDR2 is SYDVKM. CDR3 coding DNA: TGTGCCAGCAGAAGACTCGGAGGGGACACCTACGAGCAGTACTTC. Amino acids: CASRRLGGDTYEQYF.

This clonotype has just a few counts. This chain joins TRBV29-1 and TRBJ2-1; 10 positions agree with TRBD2. The germline V gene encodes CDR1 SQVTM and CDR2 ANQGSEA. This CDR3 region has 13 residues. J gave up 3 bases and V 5 bases, and 1 base lay outside the gene matches. CDR3 nucleotide sequence: TGCAGCGTTCTAGCGGGAGTCTACAATGAGCAGTTCTTC. It yields the protein CSVLAGVYNEQFF.

This clonotype has more than one count but fewer than ten. The gene calls are TRBV9 and TRBJ2-6, with D tentatively TRBD1 (5 bases). From germline, CDR1 is SGDLS and CDR2 YYNGEE. CDR3 length: 15 amino acids. V was pared by 0 bases and J by 2 bases, with 6 bases between. CDR3 residues: CASSVGGAGANVLTF. The CDR3 DNA sequence: TGTGCCAGCAGCGTAGGGGGCGCTGGGGCCAACGTCCTGACTTTC.

This clonotype appeared a few times. This chain connects TRBV6-2 or TRBV6-3 to TRBJ2-5; 8 nucleotides match TRBD2. The germline gives CDR1 MNHEY, CDR2 SVGEGT. The CDR3 contains 14 residues. V shed 2 bases and J 6 bases; nucleotides not matched to a gene: 5. This CDR3 reads CASSYEAGGQTQYF. CDR3 bases: TGTGCCAGCAGTTACGAGGCGGGAGGACAGACCCAGTACTTC.